One and the same sample provided the 22 T cell receptor beta chains below, sequenced in a study of control samples from healthy donors and cancer patients. TCRdb's copy holds only in-frame clones and misses some; the assay was immunoSEQ multiplex PCR. The sample has some 140,000 clones; 90% to 95% are singletons. The sample was blood. The receptor source for this set is a man in his forties in good health.

The CDR3 region is CATSTGGYTGELFF. The CDR3 nucleotides are TGTGCCACCAGCACAGGGGGCTACACCGGGGAGCTGTTTTTT. The V and J genes are TRBV24-1 and TRBJ2-2, with 9 bases aligning to TRBD1. Trimming at V came to 7 bases and at J to 3 bases, leaving 2 bases not matched to a gene. The CDR3 is made up of 14 amino acids. Germline V lookup: CDR1 KGHDR, CDR2 SFDVKD.

This chain links TRBV20-1 with TRBJ1-2, with D hard to call. Germline values: CDR1 DFQATT, CDR2 SNEGSKA (reference sequence). V lost 5 bases to trimming and J lost 6 bases, with 16 bases between them. The CDR3 contains 13 residues. In nucleotides, the CDR3 is TGCAGTGCTGGTGGGGAGCCAATTAATGGCTACACCTTC. Translating gives CSAGGEPINGYTF.

The CDR3 DNA sequence: TGTGCCAGCAGCCGTGACAGGGGCAATGAGCAGTTCTTC. Its translation: CASSRDRGNEQFF. The rearrangement links TRBV9 to TRBJ2-1; 8 bases are shared with TRBD1. The CDR3 length is 13 residues. Germline CDR1 is SGDLS and CDR2 is YYNGEE. With 4 bases clipped from V and 6 bases from J, the junction kept 3 bases outside the gene matches.

The V and J genes are TRBV30 and TRBJ1-2, with 10 bases that match TRBD1. This CDR3 region has 15 residues. The trim removed 3 bases at V and 5 bases at J, leaving 9 bases unmatched. Germline V gene lookup returns CDR1 GTSNPN and CDR2 SVGIG (reference sequence). The CDR3 region is CAWRVTGGAGYGYTF. CDR3 DNA: TGTGCCTGGAGAGTGACAGGGGGCGCAGGGTATGGCTACACCTTC.

This chain uses TRBV6-2 or TRBV6-3 with TRBJ1-2, with D uncertain. There are 14 residues in the CDR3. Germline CDR1 MNHEY, CDR2 SVGEGT. Between the trimmed V and J ends, which lost 5 bases and 5 bases, there was a span of 15 bases. As DNA, the CDR3 is TGTGCCAGCAGTCTCGCCAGTTTTGGATATGGCTACACCTTC. It translates to CASSLASFGYGYTF.

This rearrangement joins TRBV29-1 to TRBJ2-3; weak D call: TRBD1 (6 bases). Trimming took 4 bases from V and 0 from J, leaving 11 bases between them. The CDR3 contains 14 residues. Germline lookup yields CDR1 SQVTM and CDR2 ANQGSEA. Here the CDR3 DNA reads TGCAGCGTTGCCGGACAGACCAGCACAGATACGCAGTATTTT. The encoded protein is CSVAGQTSTDTQYF.

This chain uses TRBV6-6 with TRBJ1-3; unclear D gene. The CDR3 has 13 amino acids. Trimming took 5 bases from V and 5 from J, leaving 10 bases between them. Germline CDR1 and CDR2: MNHNY and SVGAGI (reference sequence). CDR3 nucleotide sequence: TGTGCCAGCAGTGGTAACGAAAGAAACACCATATATTTT. It specifies CASSGNERNTIYF.

The V gene is TRBV19, the J gene TRBJ1-1; a weak D match, TRBD1 (6 bases). In germline, CDR1 is LNHDA, CDR2 SQIVND (reference sequence). The CDR3 totals 13 residues. With 3 bases removed from V and 3 bases from J, the gap between germline ends came to 8 bases. CDR3 protein: CASSMSGDTEAFF. The CDR3 nucleotides are TGTGCCAGTAGTATGTCAGGGGACACTGAAGCTTTCTTT.

V is TRBV19 and J is TRBJ1-4; maybe TRBD1 (5 bases). The CDR3 is made up of 15 amino acids. V lost 3 bases, J lost 8 bases, and 16 bases lay in between. Germline lookup yields CDR1 LNHDA and CDR2 SQIVND (reference sequence). DNA of the CDR3: TGTGCCAGTAGTATGTTTACCGGGACTCAAGAAAAACTGTTTTTT. Encoded protein: CASSMFTGTQEKLFF.

V usage is TRBV5-6 and J usage is TRBJ1-1; D gene uncertain. Germline V gene lookup returns CDR1 SGHDT and CDR2 YYEEEE. The V end was cut by 0 bases, the J end by 8 bases, with 11 bases between. This CDR3 region has 13 residues. Written as DNA, the CDR3 is TGTGCCAGCAGCTTGGGGTTGGGGAACGAAGCTTTCTTT. Amino acid sequence: CASSLGLGNEAFF.

The V call is TRBV9, the J call TRBJ1-2; D gene uncertain. V shed 0 bases and J shed 2 bases, with 11 bases lying between them. This CDR3 comprises 15 residues. Germline V gives CDR1 SGDLS, CDR2 YYNGEE. The CDR3 loop is CASSVDPAGNYGYTF. The CDR3 region has the DNA TGTGCCAGCAGCGTAGATCCCGCGGGGAACTATGGCTACACCTTC.

The chain couples TRBV27 to TRBJ2-2; possibly TRBD2 for D (6 bases). The germline V and J ends were trimmed by 5 bases and 7 bases, with 8 bases remaining between them. CDR1 and CDR2 from the germline V gene are MNHEY and SMNVEV (reference sequence). The CDR3 length is 12 residues. For the CDR3, the DNA is TGTGCCAGCAGTCCCGGGGGCGGGGAGCTGTTTTTT. This sequence encodes CASSPGGGELFF.

The chain couples TRBV7-7 to TRBJ2-3; TRBD2 agrees at 7 bases. Germline V gives CDR1 SSHAT, CDR2 FNYEAQ (reference sequence). CDR3 length: 14 residues. The V and J ends lost 6 bases and 1 base, in that order; junction bases with no gene match: 4. CDR3 nucleotide sequence: TGTGCCAGCAGTCCGAGCGGGGGCACAGATACGCAGTATTTT. It is translated as CASSPSGGTDTQYF.

The chain couples TRBV19 to TRBJ2-7; D perhaps matches TRBD1 (6 bases). The CDR3 is 15 amino acids. Germline V gene sequence: CDR1 LNHDA, CDR2 SQIVND (reference sequence). V dropped 2 bases and J dropped 3 bases, with 14 bases sitting between them. CDR3 amino acids: CASSIQTTGSYEQYF. The CDR3 nucleotides are TGTGCCAGTAGTATACAAACAACAGGGAGCTACGAGCAGTACTTC.

The V call is TRBV2, the J call TRBJ1-5; 7 nucleotides agree with TRBD1. This CDR3 has 15 amino acids. CDR1 and CDR2 (germline): SNHLY, FYNNEI. The ends lost 3 bases at V and 2 bases at J; junction bases unmatched: 4. CDR3: CASSDRGEGNQPQHF. CDR3 bases: TGTGCCAGCAGTGACAGGGGGGAAGGCAATCAGCCCCAGCATTTT. The full variable domain, rest sourced from reference TRBV2 and TRBJ1-5, is EPEVTQTPSHQVTQMGQEVILRCVPISNHLYFYWYRQILGQKVEFLVSFYNNEISEKSEIFDDQFSVERPDGSNFTLKIRSTKLEDSAMYFCASSDRGEGNQPQHFGDGTRLSIL.

CDR3 region: CASKRTENSGNTIYF. In DNA form, the CDR3 reads TGTGCCAGCAAGAGGACGGAGAACTCTGGAAACACCATATATTTT. The V call is TRBV5-5, the J call TRBJ1-3; D gene unclear. The CDR3 runs to 15 residues. Trimming left V 6 bases short and J 0 bases short, with 13 bases between. The germline V gene encodes CDR1 SGHKS and CDR2 YYEKEE (reference sequence).

DNA of the CDR3: TGTGCCAGCAGCCCAGGACAGATCAGAAACTACGAGCAGTACTTC. Its translation is CASSPGQIRNYEQYF. The V call is TRBV3-1 (or the pseudogene TRBV3-2), the J call TRBJ2-7, with D perhaps TRBD1 (6 bases). The germline V gene has CDR1 LGHDT and CDR2 YNNKEL (reference sequence). This CDR3 has 15 residues. Trimming took 4 bases from V and 3 from J, leaving 16 bases between them.

V and J are TRBV7-8 and TRBJ1-3; TRBD1 might be the D (6 bases). From germline, CDR1 is SGHVS and CDR2 FQNEAQ. CDR3 size: 16 residues. V lost 0 bases to trimming and J lost 4 bases, with 13 bases between them. CDR3 coding DNA: TGTGCCAGCAGCTTAGCGCAGGGGCGCAGCGGAAACACCATATATTTT. Translation gives CASSLAQGRSGNTIYF. The complete variable domain, with remaining parts taken from reference TRBV7-8 and TRBJ1-3, reads GAGVSQSPRYKVAKRGQDVALRCDPISGHVSLFWYQQALGQGPEFLTYFQNEAQLDKSGLPSDRFFAERPEGSVSTLKIQRTQQEDSAVYLCASSLAQGRSGNTIYFGEGSWLTVV.

This chain uses TRBV11-2 with TRBJ1-2; D might be TRBD1 (5 bases). Germline CDR1 SGHAT, CDR2 FQNNGV. The CDR3 loop spans 14 amino acids. Deletions cut 3 bases from V and 4 bases from J, with 12 bases between. As DNA, the CDR3 is TGTGCCAGCAGCTTCCTCCAAGGGGCCTATGGCTACACCTTC. It translates to CASSFLQGAYGYTF.

The V call is TRBV28, the J call TRBJ2-6; the D gene is possibly TRBD1 (5 bases). V was shortened by 4 bases and J by 0 bases, with 16 bases between the two germline ends. The germline V gene has CDR1 MDHEN and CDR2 SYDVKM. This CDR3 comprises 18 residues. The CDR3 DNA reads TGTGCCAGCAGTTCGGCGGACACCGTAAGCTCTGGGGCCAACGTCCTGACTTTC. It translates to CASSSADTVSSGANVLTF.

This chain links TRBV6-5 with TRBJ1-5; no reliable D call. From germline, CDR1 is MNHEY and CDR2 SVGAGI. V lost 6 bases, J lost 5 bases, and 17 bases lay in between. The CDR3 runs to 15 residues. CDR3 residues: CASSPDGDGHQPQHF. The CDR3 nucleotides read TGTGCCAGCAGCCCGGACGGTGATGGGCATCAGCCCCAGCATTTT.

Only a few counts were recorded for this clone. This sequence joins TRBV7-2 and TRBJ1-6; TRBD1 is a possible D gene (6 bases). This CDR3 is built from 16 residues. Trimming took off 2 bases at V and 6 bases at J, with 14 bases between the two ends. Germline V CDR1 and CDR2: SGHTA, FQGNSA. CDR3 sequence: CASSLYGGRLNSPLHF. DNA for the CDR3: TGTGCCAGCAGCTTATATGGGGGGCGGCTTAATTCACCCCTCCACTTT.